A single sample is the source of the 23 T cell receptor beta chains below, sequenced in a study of blood T cell repertoires in COVID-19 (dated by TCRdb to the early 2020s). The receptor library was made with the immunoSEQ multiplex PCR assay. The immuneACCESS repertoire file appears here via TCRdb, limited to in-frame rearrangements. These files lack a portion of the clones; in checked studies, under half of the deficit traces to unresolved V genes, and the cause of the others is not known. Counted in this sample were fewer than 450,000 clones; approximately 88% of them appeared once. Clones ranked in the top ten supply 10% to 15% of the sample. Sequencing used peripheral blood. These receptors came from a woman aged 45-60 years with COVID-19, enrolled during active disease.

This rearrangement joins TRBV5-1 to TRBJ1-1; D remains ambiguous. V lost 5 bases and J lost 6, with 11 bases in between. Germline-derived CDR1 and CDR2 are SGHRS and YFSETQ. The CDR3 runs to 12 residues. The CDR3 sequence is CASRLKQSEAFF. CDR3 nucleotide sequence: TGCGCCAGCAGACTAAAGCAGTCTGAAGCTTTCTTT.

Here the CDR3 reads CASSLAGGADTQYF. CDR3 coding DNA: TGTGCCAGCAGCTTAGCCGGGGGGGCAGATACGCAGTATTTT. The chain links TRBV7-2 to TRBJ2-3; 8 nucleotides line up with TRBD2. V dropped 0 bases and J dropped 4; count of bases not matched to a gene: 0. CDR3 length equals 14 residues. The germline V gene has CDR1 SGHTA and CDR2 FQGNSA.

The V and J genes are TRBV18 and TRBJ1-3; no clear D gene. Germline V gene data show CDR1 as KGHSH and CDR2 as LQKENI. The CDR3 contains 15 residues. Trimming removed 2 bases from V and 7 bases from J, with 15 bases in between. This CDR3 reads CASSPRRREENTIYF. CDR3 bases: TGTGCCAGCTCACCAAGGCGGAGGGAAGAGAACACCATATATTTT.

J is TRBJ1-1 and V is TRBV2, with 12 bases aligning to TRBD1. CDR1 is SNHLY, CDR2 FYNNEI, per germline. The CDR3 has 16 residues. Trimming at V came to 8 bases and at J to 3 bases, leaving 10 bases not matched to a gene. CDR3: CASGWDRGRGDTEAFF. Written as DNA, the CDR3 is TGTGCCAGCGGCTGGGACAGGGGGCGTGGAGACACTGAAGCTTTCTTT.

The V gene is TRBV6-6, the J gene TRBJ2-7; D might be TRBD2 (5 bases). Germline V gene data show CDR1 as MNHNY and CDR2 as SVGAGI (reference sequence). The CDR3 contains 14 residues. The ends were cut back, 0 bases at V and 0 bases at J, with 6 bases in the middle. The chain's CDR3 is CASSYSEVSYEQYF. The CDR3 DNA reads as TGTGCCAGCAGTTACTCGGAGGTCTCCTACGAGCAGTACTTC.

This clone was recorded once. The chain employs TRBV20-1 and TRBJ1-2, with 8 bases fitting TRBD1. The junction had 15 bases not matched to a gene; V was cut back by 3 bases and J by 6 bases. Germline V gene sequence: CDR1 DFQATT, CDR2 SNEGSKA (reference sequence). The CDR3 consists of 16 residues. CDR3 sequence reads: CSASSAAGGASNGYTF. CDR3 bases: TGCAGTGCTAGTAGTGCGGCAGGGGGCGCCTCGAATGGCTACACCTTC.

The rearrangement joins TRBV5-1 to TRBJ2-7, with TRBD1 matching over 9 bases. The V and J ends lost 6 bases and 2 bases, in that order; junction bases with no gene match: 6. The CDR3 sequence is 14 residues long. Germline V gene sequence: CDR1 SGHRS, CDR2 YFSETQ. DNA for the CDR3: TGCGCCAGCAAAGGGACAGGGAAAACCTACGAGCAGTACTTC. Translation: CASKGTGKTYEQYF.

The gene calls are TRBV5-6 and TRBJ2-7; 9 nucleotides line up with TRBD1. The CDR3 has 17 amino acids. V shed 7 bases, J shed 3 bases, and the junction held 17 bases outside the gene matches. Germline CDR1 SGHDT, CDR2 YYEEEE. CDR3 in DNA: TGTGCCAGCTTATTAGGGACAGGGAAAGGTATCTTCTACGAGCAGTACTTC. It yields the protein CASLLGTGKGIFYEQYF.

The V call is TRBV10-3, the J call TRBJ2-4; 11 bases fit TRBD2. Germline V lookup: CDR1 ENHRY, CDR2 SYGVKD. With 0 bases clipped from V and 0 bases from J, the junction kept 1 base outside the gene matches. The CDR3 is made up of 17 amino acids. The CDR3 is CAISESTSGAAKNIQYF. The CDR3 DNA follows: TGTGCCATCAGTGAGTCGACTAGCGGGGCAGCCAAAAACATTCAGTACTTC.

The chain uses TRBV7-9 and TRBJ2-2; 8 bases are shared with TRBD2. Germline CDR1 and CDR2: SEHNR and FQNEAQ (reference sequence). Trimming took 2 bases from V and 6 from J; bases not matched to a gene: 14. The CDR3 totals 18 residues. This CDR3 reads CASSLKSAATSDAGELFF. In nucleotides, the CDR3 is TGTGCCAGCAGCTTAAAATCCGCTGCGACTAGCGACGCCGGGGAGCTGTTTTTT.

V gene TRBV30 combines with J gene TRBJ1-6; 8 bases align to TRBD1. V dropped 0 bases and J dropped 5; count of bases not matched to a gene: 3. CDR3 size: 15 residues. Germline assignment: CDR1 GTSNPN and CDR2 SVGIG (reference sequence). DNA for the CDR3: TGTGCCTGGAGTGTATTGGACAGGGATAATTCACCCCTCCACTTT. It codes for CAWSVLDRDNSPLHF.

This clone occurred many times. V is TRBV19 and J is TRBJ1-2; D unresolved. The ends were cut back, 1 base at V and 7 bases at J, with 19 bases in the middle. The germline CDR1 and CDR2 sequences are LNHDA and SQIVND (reference sequence). CDR3 length: 16 residues. CDR3 coding DNA: TGTGCCAGTAGTATAGGCTCGACCGTTGCAACTAGTGGCTACACCTTC. Translation: CASSIGSTVATSGYTF.

This clone was seen only a few times. The chain couples TRBV29-1 to TRBJ2-1; tentative D call: TRBD1 (6 bases). CDR3 length: 13 residues. Germline-derived CDR1 and CDR2 are SQVTM and ANQGSEA. V was pared by 4 bases and J by 13 bases, with 20 bases between. The CDR3 loop reads CSVGGLNRLEQFF. CDR3 bases: TGCAGCGTTGGGGGGCTAAATCGTCTCGAACAGTTCTTC.

The chain links TRBV30 to TRBJ1-1; D gene ambiguous. Trimming cost V 0 bases and J 1 base, with 12 bases left between them. This CDR3 spans 15 amino acids. Looked up from germline, CDR1 is GTSNPN and CDR2 is SVGIG (reference sequence). This chain's CDR3 is CAWSVGVRKNTEAFF. The CDR3 nucleotides are TGTGCCTGGAGTGTAGGTGTGAGGAAGAACACTGAAGCTTTCTTT.

This sequence joins TRBV5-4 and TRBJ1-1; D perhaps matches TRBD1 (6 bases). This CDR3 is 13 amino acids long. Trimming pared 0 bases from V and 5 bases from J, leaving 8 bases between. CDR1 is SGHNT, CDR2 YYREEE, per germline (reference sequence). The CDR3 nucleotides are TGTGCCAGCAGCTTGGACAGGGCGACTGAAGCTTTCTTT. It specifies CASSLDRATEAFF.

This clone occurred a few times. The gene calls are TRBV7-9 and TRBJ2-7; unclear D gene. Trimming cost V 5 bases and J 2 bases, with 19 bases left between them. This CDR3 is 16 amino acids long. Germline V gives CDR1 SEHNR, CDR2 FQNEAQ (reference sequence). The CDR3 here is CASSLLSAGETYEQYF. CDR3 in DNA: TGTGCCAGCAGCCTTCTGTCGGCAGGCGAGACCTACGAGCAGTACTTC.

V usage is TRBV21-1 and J usage is TRBJ2-7; the table's D gene call, TRBD1, was not cross checked with the DNA. TRBV21-1 is deemed a pseudogene. This CDR3 is built from 11 residues. The CDR3 DNA sequence: TGTGCCAGCAGCAGGGGCCACGAGCAGTACTTC. The encoded protein is CASSRGHEQYF.

This clone was counted a single time. This chain uses TRBV9 with TRBJ1-6, with TRBD1 matching over 7 bases. V lost 4 bases, J lost 2 bases, and 6 bases stayed unmatched. The CDR3 contains 16 residues. From germline, CDR1 is SGDLS and CDR2 YYNGEE. The CDR3: CASSPQGTAYNSPLHF. The CDR3 DNA follows: TGTGCCAGCAGCCCCCAGGGGACAGCCTATAATTCACCCCTCCACTTT. Full variable domain (remainder filled in from reference TRBV9 and TRBJ1-6): DSGVTQTPKHLITATGQRVTLRCSPRSGDLSVYWYQQSLDQGLQFLIQYYNGEERAKGNILERFSAQQFPDLHSELNLSSLELGDSALYFCASSPQGTAYNSPLHFGNGTRLTVT.

The V call is TRBV20-1, the J call TRBJ2-3; D call uncertain. This CDR3 comprises 10 residues. The germline V and J ends were trimmed by 5 bases and 5 bases, with 5 bases remaining between them. The germline V gene encodes CDR1 DFQATT and CDR2 SNEGSKA (reference sequence). CDR3 amino acids: CSALRDTQYF. CDR3 nucleotides: TGCAGTGCTCTCAGAGATACGCAGTATTTT.

The chain combines TRBV3-1 (or the pseudogene TRBV3-2) with TRBJ2-5; 9 bases fit TRBD2. V was clipped by 1 base and J by 2 bases; unmatched bases: 2. The length of the CDR3 is 15 residues. Germline V gene data show CDR1 as LGHDT and CDR2 as YNNKEL (reference sequence). The CDR3 loop reads CASSQGGGVQETQYF. The CDR3, as DNA: TGTGCCAGCAGCCAAGGCGGGGGGGTGCAAGAGACCCAGTACTTC.

This chain links TRBV11-2 with TRBJ1-5; D might be TRBD1 (6 bases). V was shortened by 5 bases and J by 7 bases, with 12 bases between the two germline ends. The CDR3 has 13 amino acids. Per germline, CDR1 SGHAT and CDR2 FQNNGV. In DNA form, the CDR3 reads TGTGCCAGCAGCGTACAGGGTTACCAGCCCCAGCATTTT. Amino acids: CASSVQGYQPQHF.

The chain has TRBV10-1 and TRBJ1-1, with D perhaps TRBD1 (6 bases). The CDR3 runs 13 residues. V was cut by 6 bases and J by 1 base, with 9 bases left in between. CDR1 and CDR2 (germline): WNHNN, SYGVQD (reference sequence). For the CDR3, the DNA is TGCGCCAGCAGGGACAGCCCGAACACTGAAGCTTTCTTT. It is translated as CASRDSPNTEAFF.

The chain combines TRBV19 with TRBJ1-5; no firm D call. The CDR3 is made up of 15 amino acids. Per germline, CDR1 LNHDA and CDR2 SQIVND (reference sequence). The V end lost 2 bases, the J end lost 4 bases, and 12 bases lay between the germline ends. The CDR3 region is CASSIITDLNQPQHF. CDR3 sequence (DNA): TGTGCCAGTAGTATAATTACGGACTTAAATCAGCCCCAGCATTTT. The full variable domain, rest sourced from reference TRBV19 and TRBJ1-5, is DGGITQSPKYLFRKEGQNVTLSCEQNLNHDAMYWYRQDPGQGLRLIYYSQIVNDFQKGDIAEGYSVSREKKESFPLTVTSAQKNPTAFYLCASSIITDLNQPQHFGDGTRLSIL.